Listed below are T cell receptor beta chains from one sample, sequenced in a study of shared clonotypes between healthy human individuals. Data came from immunoSEQ multiplex PCR; TCRdb stores just in-frame clones and leaves some out. The sample has under 2,500,000 clones; approximately 94% are singletons. The sample comprised naive CD4+ T cells sorted from blood. These receptors were obtained from a man in his late teens or twenties in good health. Each CDR3 is given with its conserved first and last residue. Each record gives: V gene, D gene, J gene, clone size, CDR3 DNA, CDR3 protein. A D gene is named only where the DNA matches it firmly. Size is stated for part of the rows, as once, few or many counts, or as a class when the clone is expanded.

>TRBV25-1|.|TRBJ2-6|once
TGTGCCAGCAGTCCCCCGACTGGGGCCAACGTCCTGACTTTC
CASSPPTGANVLTF
>TRBV6-4|TRBD1|TRBJ2-5|.
TGTGCCAGCAGTACCGGGACAGGAGAGACCCAGTACTTC
CASSTGTGETQYF
>TRBV14|.|TRBJ2-7|.
TGTGCCAGCAGCCAGAGGAGGTTCTCCTACGAGCAGTACTTC
CASSQRRFSYEQYF
>TRBV19|.|TRBJ1-2|few
TGTGCCAGTAGTATAGTCGTCAGGGGAGCAGTGGGCTACACCTTC
CASSIVVRGAVGYTF
>TRBV2|.|TRBJ1-3|.
TGTGCCAGCAGCCAACAGGGTATAAACACCATATATTTT
CASSQQGINTIYF
>TRBV4-1|.|TRBJ1-2|.
TGCGCCAGCAGCCAGGTGGTCCCCGAAGGAAACTATGGCTACACCTTC
CASSQVVPEGNYGYTF
>TRBV9|TRBD2|TRBJ2-7|.
TGTGCCACTTCCTCGGGAGGGACCTACGAGCAGTACTTC
CATSSGGTYEQYF
>TRBV30|.|TRBJ1-2|.
TGTGCCTGGAGTGTCGGGTTTGATGGCTACACCTTC
CAWSVGFDGYTF
>TRBV10-1|.|TRBJ2-7|once
TGCGCCAGCAGTGAGGGGACTGGATCCTACGAGCAGTACTTC
CASSEGTGSYEQYF
>TRBV19|.|TRBJ1-1|.
TGTGCCAGTAGTTACGGCACTGAAGCTTTCTTT
CASSYGTEAFF
>TRBV7-7|.|TRBJ2-5|once
TGTGCTAGCAGCTTGCCCCAGGGGACCCAGTACTTC
CASSLPQGTQYF
>TRBV6-4|TRBD1|TRBJ1-1|.
TGTGCCAGCAGCGCGGACAGGGGGAACACTGAAGCTTTCTTT
CASSADRGNTEAFF
>TRBV6-1|TRBD1|TRBJ2-2|.
TGTGCCAGCAGTGCCAGACAGGGAAATGCCGGGGAGCTGTTTTTT
CASSARQGNAGELFF
>TRBV30|TRBD1|TRBJ1-6|.
TGTGCCTGGAGTGTGGGCGGGACAGGGGAATCACCCCTCCACTTT
CAWSVGGTGESPLHF
>TRBV5-4|TRBD1|TRBJ1-5|.
TGTGCCAGCAGCCCAGGGGGCGACGGCCAGCCCCAGCATTTT
CASSPGGDGQPQHF
>TRBV11-2|.|TRBJ1-3|.
TGTGCCAGCAGCTCGTCAGCTGGAAACACCATATATTTT
CASSSSAGNTIYF
>TRBV5-4|.|TRBJ2-3|.
TGTGCCAGCAGCTCAGTGGTAGATACGCAGTATTTT
CASSSVVDTQYF
>TRBV7-2|.|TRBJ2-1|once
TGTGCCAGCAGGGGGCAGAGCTCCTACAATGAGCAGTTCTTC
CASRGQSSYNEQFF
>TRBV11-3|TRBD2|TRBJ2-1|.
TGTGCCAGCAGCATAGCTAGCGGGGGGCCGATAAGCTCCTACAATGAGCAGTTCTTC
CASSIASGGPISSYNEQFF
>TRBV27|.|TRBJ2-3|.
TGTGCCAGCAGTCCCGGGTCAAAGGGACGTACAGATACGCAGTATTTT
CASSPGSKGRTDTQYF
>TRBV2|.|TRBJ1-1|.
TGTGCCAGCAGTGGGACCGGGTACACTGAAGCTTTCTTT
CASSGTGYTEAFF
>TRBV30|TRBD1|TRBJ1-2|.
TGTGCCTGGACCGGACAGGGGAGCCCCCATGGCTACACCTTC
CAWTGQGSPHGYTF
>TRBV5-1|.|TRBJ2-2|.
TGCGCCAGCAGTACTACGGGAGAGGGGGCGCTGTTTTTT
CASSTTGEGALFF
>TRBV7-2|TRBD2|TRBJ2-7|once
TGTGCCAGCAGACGAACTAGCGGGGGGTCCTACGAGCAGTACTTC
CASRRTSGGSYEQYF
>TRBV5-1|.|TRBJ2-5|.
TGCGCCAGCAGCTTTAGCAGGTCAGCGGGAGAGACCCAGTACTTC
CASSFSRSAGETQYF
>TRBV28|.|TRBJ1-4|.
TGTGCCAGCATTGACAGCACTAATGAAAAACTGTTTTTT
CASIDSTNEKLFF
>TRBV7-7|.|TRBJ1-1|.
TGTGCTAGCAGCTTAGTCCGGGGCACTGAAGCTTTCTTT
CASSLVRGTEAFF
>TRBV5-4|.|TRBJ2-2|.
TGTGCCAGCAGCTTCGGGACTCCCTCCGGGGAGCTGTTTTTT
CASSFGTPSGELFF
>TRBV7-9|.|TRBJ1-5|.
TGTGCCAGCAGCTTAGCAGAGAGGAGTACCCAGCATTTT
CASSLAERSTQHF
>TRBV15|TRBD1|TRBJ2-7|.
TGTGCCACCAGCAGAGCGAACAGGGGCCCCTACGAGCAGTACTTC
CATSRANRGPYEQYF
>TRBV5-1|.|TRBJ2-6|.
TGCGCCAGCAGCTTGGTCGAATCTAGCTCTGGGGCCAACGTCCTGACTTTC
CASSLVESSSGANVLTF
>TRBV29-1|.|TRBJ1-2|.
TGCAGCGTTACCACTAACTATGGCTACACCTTC
CSVTTNYGYTF
>TRBV10-3|.|TRBJ2-7|.
TGTGCCATCAGTGGAATGACGGAAGTCGAGCAGTACTTC
CAISGMTEVEQYF
>TRBV6-5|.|TRBJ2-5|.
TGTGCCAGCAGTTTCACTCAGATACGCCAAGAGACCCAGTACTTC
CASSFTQIRQETQYF
>TRBV30|.|TRBJ2-3|once
TGTGCCTGGAGTGTACGCGGGACTAGCACAGATACGCAGTATTTT
CAWSVRGTSTDTQYF
>TRBV7-9|.|TRBJ2-5|.
TGTGCCAGCAGCTCAAGACAGCCACAAGAGACCCAGTACTTC
CASSSRQPQETQYF
>TRBV6-5|TRBD1|TRBJ1-2|.
TGTGCCAGCAGAAAAAAGACAGGGGGCTCGTATGGCTACACCTTC
CASRKKTGGSYGYTF
>TRBV6-5|.|TRBJ1-1|.
TGTGCCAGCAGTTACTTAGGTGGGAACACTGAAGCTTTCTTT
CASSYLGGNTEAFF
>TRBV6-1|TRBD1|TRBJ2-7|.
TGTGCCAGCAGTGAAGTAGGGACAGGTCACTACGAGCAGTACTTC
CASSEVGTGHYEQYF
>TRBV19|.|TRBJ2-2|.
TGTGCCAGTAGTATAGGTGCGGTCGACACCGGGGAGCTGTTTTTT
CASSIGAVDTGELFF
>TRBV19|TRBD1|TRBJ1-5|.
TGTGCCAGTAGTATTTTTGGGACAGGGGAGGGGAATCAGCCCCAGCATTTT
CASSIFGTGEGNQPQHF
>TRBV11-2|TRBD2|TRBJ2-1|.
TGTGCCAGCGCACCAGCGGGGCTTGAGCAGTTCTTC
CASAPAGLEQFF
>TRBV6-1|.|TRBJ1-1|.
TGTGCCAGCACTGGACAGTACGGGACTGAAGCTTTCTTT
CASTGQYGTEAFF
>TRBV7-9|.|TRBJ1-1|.
TGTGCCAGCAGCACCGGGACCAACACTGAAGCTTTCTTT
CASSTGTNTEAFF
>TRBV5-4|.|TRBJ1-1|.
TGTGCCAGCAGTTTAGATAGAAACACTGAAGCTTTCTTT
CASSLDRNTEAFF
>TRBV5-1|TRBD1|TRBJ1-6|.
TGCGCCAGCAGCCTAGGACAGGTAGATTCACCCCTCCACTTT
CASSLGQVDSPLHF